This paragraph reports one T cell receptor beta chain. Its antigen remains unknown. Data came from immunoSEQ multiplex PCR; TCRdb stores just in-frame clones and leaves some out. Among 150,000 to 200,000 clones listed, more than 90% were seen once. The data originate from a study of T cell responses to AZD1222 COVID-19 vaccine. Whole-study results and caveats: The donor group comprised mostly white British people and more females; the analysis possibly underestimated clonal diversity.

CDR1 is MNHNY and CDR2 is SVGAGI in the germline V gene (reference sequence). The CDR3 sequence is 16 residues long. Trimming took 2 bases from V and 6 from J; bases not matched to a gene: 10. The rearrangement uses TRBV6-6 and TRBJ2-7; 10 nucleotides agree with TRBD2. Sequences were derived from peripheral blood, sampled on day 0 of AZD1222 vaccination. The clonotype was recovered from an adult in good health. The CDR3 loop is CASSYTSSGRNREQYF. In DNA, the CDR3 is TGTGCCAGCAGTTACACGAGTAGCGGGAGGAATCGCGAGCAGTACTTC.